The rows below give T cell receptor beta chains drawn from one sample of a study of T cells in pancreatic ductal adenocarcinoma. Here immunoSEQ multiplex PCR was the method, and the copy in TCRdb shows in-frame clones only, minus some. There are about 98,000 clones in the sample; 90% to 95% occur only once, and roughly 3.1% lies in the top ten. Sequencing was performed on PBMCs. Receptors originate from a human donor with pancreatic ductal adenocarcinoma. The CDR3 runs from the conserved cysteine through the conserved F or W. A D gene is named only where the DNA matches it firmly. Clone size appears in some rows only: once, few, many, or a class for an expanded clone.

j_call clone_size v_call d_call cdr3_nt cdr3_aa
TRBJ1-5 . TRBV15 . TGTGCCACCAGCAGAGGAGGCCAGCCCCAGCATTTT CATSRGGQPQHF
TRBJ1-1 once TRBV5-8 . TGTGCCAGCAGCGCTGGACGGGGGACCACTGAAGCTTTCTTT CASSAGRGTTEAFF
TRBJ1-4 . TRBV19 . TGTGCCAGTAGCGGGACTTCCGGCGGTGAAAAACTGTTTTTT CASSGTSGGEKLFF
TRBJ2-7 . TRBV6-1 . TGTGCCAGCTTTCCCGGCGGCCTTTCTCCTTACGAGCAGTACTTC CASFPGGLSPYEQYF
TRBJ2-3 . TRBV18 TRBD2 TGTGCCAGCTCACCAGGGCTAGCGGGAGGGACAGATACGCAGTATTTT CASSPGLAGGTDTQYF
TRBJ2-5 . TRBV5-4 . TGTGCCAGCAGCTTGGCCGACAGGCTCGAGACCCAGTACTTC CASSLADRLETQYF
TRBJ2-7 . TRBV7-2 TRBD1 TGTGCCAGCAGTTATCTTGGACAGGGCTACGAGCAGTACTTC CASSYLGQGYEQYF
TRBJ2-7 . TRBV7-3 TRBD1 TGTGCCAGCAGCTCCTGGGACAGGCTACACGAGCAGTACTTC CASSSWDRLHEQYF
TRBJ2-7 . TRBV7-9 TRBD1 TGTGCCAGCAGCCACGACAGGGCCCCCTCTGGGCAGTACTTC CASSHDRAPSGQYF
TRBJ2-3 . TRBV9 TRBD2 TGTGCCAGCAGCGTGGATAGCGGGACGTCCGATACGCAGTATTTT CASSVDSGTSDTQYF
TRBJ2-1 . TRBV7-3 . TGTGCCAGCAGCGCGGAGGGGGGGGTCTACAATGAGCAGTTCTTC CASSAEGGVYNEQFF
TRBJ2-7 . TRBV5-6 TRBD1 TGTGCCAGCACCAACAGGGGAAGCTCCTACGAGCAGTACTTC CASTNRGSSYEQYF
TRBJ2-2 . TRBV5-1 . TGCGCCAGCAGCTTGGACCAGAGGCCCGGGGAGCTGTTTTTT CASSLDQRPGELFF
TRBJ1-2 . TRBV25-1 . TGTGCCAGCAGGACCTTTTGGGGAGACTATGGCTACACCTTC CASRTFWGDYGYTF
TRBJ2-3 . TRBV7-3 . TGTGCCAGCAGCCCAGCCGCCTCTCCGGGTGTCAAGCAGTATTTT CASSPAASPGVKQYF
TRBJ2-7 . TRBV15 . TGTGCCACCAGCAGAGACAGGTTCTCCTACGAGCAGTACTTC CATSRDRFSYEQYF
TRBJ2-1 . TRBV19 TRBD1 TGTGCCAGTAGTTCCGGGACAGGGGGGAACTACAATGAGCAGTTCTTC CASSSGTGGNYNEQFF
TRBJ1-2 . TRBV7-9 TRBD1 TGTGCCAGCAGCTCCGGGACAGTGAACTATGGCTACACCTTC CASSSGTVNYGYTF
TRBJ2-2 . TRBV19 . TGTGCCAGTAGTATCTGGGCGGGAAGCACCGGGGAGCTGTTTTTT CASSIWAGSTGELFF
TRBJ1-2 once TRBV19 . TGTGCCAGTAGTAATCGGGGTTTTACTAACTATGGCTACACCTTC CASSNRGFTNYGYTF
TRBJ2-7 . TRBV20-1 . TGCAGTGTACTTCAGGGCTACGAGCAGTACTTC CSVLQGYEQYF
TRBJ1-5 . TRBV10-3 . TGTGCCATCAGTGGCCGAGGGGGGGGGCCCCAGCATTTT CAISGRGGGPQHF
TRBJ2-2 . TRBV7-8 . TGTGCCAGCAGCTTATGGACAGCGAGGAACGCCGGGGAGCTGTTTTTT CASSLWTARNAGELFF
TRBJ1-5 . TRBV27 . TGTGCCAGCAGTTTAAGGGGGAATCAGCCCCAGCATTTT CASSLRGNQPQHF
TRBJ2-5 . TRBV6-6 TRBD1 TGTGCCAGCAGCCAGGGGGCCTTACAAGAGACCCAGTACTTC CASSQGALQETQYF
TRBJ2-2 . TRBV13 TRBD2 TGTGCCAGCAGCTCTAGCGGGAGATTGGTCGGGGAGCTGTTTTTT CASSSSGRLVGELFF
TRBJ2-1 . TRBV4-1 TRBD2 TGCGCCAGCAGCCAAGAGACTAGCGGGAGTGGGTACAATGAGCAGTTCTTC CASSQETSGSGYNEQFF
TRBJ2-1 . TRBV28 TRBD2 TGTGCCAGCAGTAATCCCGGGACTAGCAACTACAATGAGCAGTTCTTC CASSNPGTSNYNEQFF
TRBJ1-1 . TRBV4-2 TRBD1 TGTGCCAGCAGCCAAGCGGAGACAGGGTTGAACACTGAAGCTTTCTTT CASSQAETGLNTEAFF
TRBJ2-1 . TRBV7-2 TRBD2 TGTGCCAGCAGCTCAGGAGGTGGGGCGGGGGGAAGCCAGTTCTTC CASSSGGGAGGSQFF
TRBJ2-2 . TRBV9 . TGTGCCAGCAGCGTAGCTGGGGGGACCGGGGAGCTGTTTTTT CASSVAGGTGELFF
TRBJ1-2 few TRBV6-5 TRBD1 TGTGCCAGCAGTTCCAGGGGGCTAGGCTACACCTTC CASSSRGLGYTF
TRBJ2-7 . TRBV11-2 . TGTGCCAGCAGCTTAGGTGGGGGGGCCTCCTACGAGCAGTACTTC CASSLGGGASYEQYF
TRBJ2-7 . TRBV5-1 . TGCGCCAGCAGCTTGGAGGTTAGGGGGGGCCTGGACGAGCAGTACTTC CASSLEVRGGLDEQYF
TRBJ2-1 . TRBV6-5 TRBD2 TGTGCCAGCAGTTTGGGGGGGGGTGATGAGCAGTTCTTC CASSLGGGDEQFF
TRBJ2-1 once TRBV25-1 . TGTGCCAGCAGTGAATCAGGGTTGGGCAATGAGCAGTTCTTC CASSESGLGNEQFF
TRBJ2-7 . TRBV11-2 TRBD2 TGTGCCAGCAGCTTAGAGGGTGGGACTAGCGGGAGTAAATCGTCCTACGAGCAGTACTTC CASSLEGGTSGSKSSYEQYF
TRBJ2-5 . TRBV6-6 TRBD2 TGTGCCAGCAGCCGGGAGGACTGGGAGACCCAGTACTTC CASSREDWETQYF
TRBJ2-5 . TRBV10-3 . TGTGCCATCGGGCTGGATCAAGAGACCCAGTACTTC CAIGLDQETQYF
TRBJ2-1 . TRBV18 . TGTGCCAGCTCACCGACTAGCTACAATGAGCAGTTCTTC CASSPTSYNEQFF
TRBJ2-1 . TRBV11-2 TRBD2 TGTGCCAGCAGCAGTGGGACTACCCTCCATGAGCAGTTCTTC CASSSGTTLHEQFF
TRBJ1-4 . TRBV27 TRBD1 TGTGCCAGCAGTCCGGACAGGGGGTTTGTCGACCATGAAAAACTGTTTTTT CASSPDRGFVDHEKLFF
TRBJ2-7 . TRBV7-9 . TGTGCCAGCAGCCTTAGAGTCGAGCAGTACTTC CASSLRVEQYF
TRBJ1-2 . TRBV12-1 . TGTGCCAGCAGCTCCGGACAGACGCATGGCTACACCTTC CASSSGQTHGYTF
TRBJ1-4 . TRBV6-5 . TGTGCCAGCAGTTACAGTGGGCCGACTAATGAAAAACTGTTTTTT CASSYSGPTNEKLFF
TRBJ2-2 . TRBV10-3 . TGTGCCATCAGTGGCGAGGGGGGGACTTTCACCGGGGAGCTGTTTTTT CAISGEGGTFTGELFF
TRBJ1-1 . TRBV7-3 TRBD1 TGTGCCAGCAGCGACGGGACAGCCTTGAGCACTGAAGCTTTCTTT CASSDGTALSTEAFF
TRBJ2-2 . TRBV9 TRBD2 TGTGCCAGCAGCCCGACCAGCGGGACCTTGATCCGGGGCGGGGAGCTGTTTTTT CASSPTSGTLIRGGELFF
TRBJ2-7 . TRBV9 TRBD1 TGTGCCAGCAGCGTCGGGACAGGGGTCGGCGAGCAGTACTTC CASSVGTGVGEQYF
TRBJ1-1 . TRBV25-1 . TGTGCCAGCAGGGAGGACAGTGACACTGAAGCTTTCTTT CASREDSDTEAFF
TRBJ1-4 . TRBV30 . TGTGCCTGGGGACCGACAGTAACTAATGAAAAACTGTTTTTT CAWGPTVTNEKLFF
TRBJ2-2 once TRBV28 TRBD1 TGTGCCAGCACCCCGGGACAGCCCACCGGGGAGCTGTTTTTT CASTPGQPTGELFF
TRBJ2-7 . TRBV18 . TGTGCCAGCTCACCTTCAGGGGCGGGACAGACCTACGAGCAGTACTTC CASSPSGAGQTYEQYF
TRBJ2-7 . TRBV11-2 TRBD1 TGTGCCAGCAGCTTTACAGGGGAAGACGAGCAGTACTTC CASSFTGEDEQYF
TRBJ2-7 . TRBV10-3 TRBD1 TGTGCCATCAGTGAGAGGGGGACAGGGGCCTACGAGCAGTACTTC CAISERGTGAYEQYF
TRBJ2-5 once TRBV5-4 . TGTGCCAGCAGTCCGGGGTACCAAGAGACCCAGTACTTC CASSPGYQETQYF
TRBJ1-2 . TRBV9 . TGTGCCAGCAGCAACATTATACGTGGCTACACCTTC CASSNIIRGYTF
TRBJ2-3 . TRBV7-2 . TGTGCCAGCAGCTGGGGAGTAGCGGGCACAGATACGCAGTATTTT CASSWGVAGTDTQYF